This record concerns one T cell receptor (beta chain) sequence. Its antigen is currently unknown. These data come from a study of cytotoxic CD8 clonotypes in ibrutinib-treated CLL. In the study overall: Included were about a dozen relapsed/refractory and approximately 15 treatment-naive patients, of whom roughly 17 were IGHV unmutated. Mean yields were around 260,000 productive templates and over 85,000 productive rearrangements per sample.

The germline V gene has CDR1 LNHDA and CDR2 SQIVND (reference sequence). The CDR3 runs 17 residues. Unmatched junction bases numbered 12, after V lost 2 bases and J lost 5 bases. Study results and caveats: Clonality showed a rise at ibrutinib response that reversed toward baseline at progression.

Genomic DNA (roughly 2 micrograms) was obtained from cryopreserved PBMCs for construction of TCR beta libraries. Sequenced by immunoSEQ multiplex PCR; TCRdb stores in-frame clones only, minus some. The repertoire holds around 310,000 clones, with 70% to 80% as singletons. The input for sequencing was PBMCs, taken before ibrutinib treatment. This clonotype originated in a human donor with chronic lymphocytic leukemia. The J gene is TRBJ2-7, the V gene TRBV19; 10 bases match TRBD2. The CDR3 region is CASSIISPSGSTDEQYF. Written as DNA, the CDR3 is TGTGCCAGTAGTATAATATCCCCTAGCGGGAGTACCGACGAGCAGTACTTC.